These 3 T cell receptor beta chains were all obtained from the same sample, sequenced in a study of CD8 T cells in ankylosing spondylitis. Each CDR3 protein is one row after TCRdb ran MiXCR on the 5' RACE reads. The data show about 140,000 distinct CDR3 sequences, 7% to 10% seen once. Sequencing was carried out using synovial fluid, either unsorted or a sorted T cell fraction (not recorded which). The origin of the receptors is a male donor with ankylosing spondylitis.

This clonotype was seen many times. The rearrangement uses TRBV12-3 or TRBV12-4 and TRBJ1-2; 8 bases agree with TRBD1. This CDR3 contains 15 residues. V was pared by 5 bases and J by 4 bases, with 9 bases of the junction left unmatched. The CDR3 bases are TGTGCCAGCAGTCTAGACAGGGGTTACTCCTATGGCTACACCTTC. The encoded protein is CASSLDRGYSYGYTF.

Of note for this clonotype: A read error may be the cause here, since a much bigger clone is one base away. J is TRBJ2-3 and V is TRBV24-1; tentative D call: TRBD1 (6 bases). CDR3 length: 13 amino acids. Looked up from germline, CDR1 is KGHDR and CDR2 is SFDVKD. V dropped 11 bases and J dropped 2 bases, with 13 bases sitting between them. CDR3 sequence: CAIGRQDTDTQYF. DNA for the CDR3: TGTGCCATCGGAAGACAGGACACAGATACGCAGTATTTT.

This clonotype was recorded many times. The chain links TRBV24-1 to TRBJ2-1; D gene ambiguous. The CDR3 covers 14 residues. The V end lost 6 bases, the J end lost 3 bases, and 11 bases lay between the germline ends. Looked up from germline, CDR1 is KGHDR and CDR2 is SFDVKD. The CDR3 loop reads CATSIGGYYNEQFF. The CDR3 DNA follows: TGTGCCACCAGTATTGGTGGCTACTACAATGAGCAGTTCTTC.